What follows are 30 T cell receptor beta chains derived from one specimen sequenced in a study of post-analysis software for immune sequencing data. Their recognized antigens are unknown. Unique molecular identifiers tagged the TCR beta cDNA libraries. TCRdb itself ran the PCR reads through MiXCR, one entry per CDR3 protein. The sample has 430,000 or so distinct CDR3 sequences, more than 30% seen once. Notes on the study in general: Comparison of patients with controls showed five TRBV segments more frequent in patients, TRBV5-6, TRBV5-1 and TRBV20-1 among them.

The sequencing sample was made of blood. The receptors were gathered from a girl aged 2 to 10 with multiple sclerosis.

J is TRBJ2-7 and V is TRBV18; TRBD1 agrees at 8 bases. Per germline, CDR1 KGHSH and CDR2 LQKENI. J lost 6 bases, V lost 5 bases, and 6 bases had no gene match. The CDR3 sequence is 13 residues long. Here the CDR3 reads CASSTTGAFEQYF. CDR3 nucleotide sequence: TGTGCCAGCTCAACGACAGGGGCGTTCGAGCAGTACTTC.

This chain links TRBV20-1 with TRBJ2-1, with TRBD2 as a possible D gene (6 bases). Trimming took off 4 bases at V and 3 bases at J, with 31 bases between the two ends. The CDR3 runs to 20 residues. CDR1 DFQATT and CDR2 SNEGSKA come from the germline V gene (reference sequence). For the CDR3, the DNA is TGCAGTGCTACTCCCCCCTTTGCGGGACCCCTGGCTGCGGGCTACAATGAGCAGTTCTTC. It translates to CSATPPFAGPLAAGYNEQFF.

In this sample, this clonotype turned up a few times. This chain connects TRBV20-1 to TRBJ2-7; 10 bases map to TRBD1. V was clipped by 2 bases and J by 2 bases; unmatched bases: 9. The CDR3 covers 16 residues. Germline V gene data show CDR1 as DFQATT and CDR2 as SNEGSKA (reference sequence). CDR3 loop: CSARQEGGTGAYEQYF. The CDR3 DNA sequence: TGCAGTGCTAGACAAGAGGGCGGGACAGGGGCCTACGAGCAGTACTTC.

The chain joins TRBV10-3 to TRBJ1-5; no reliable D call. Between the trimmed V and J ends, which lost 3 bases and 0 bases, there was a span of 6 bases. The CDR3 length is 14 residues. Germline CDR1 and CDR2: ENHRY and SYGVKD. This chain's CDR3 is CAISEFGSNQPQHF. DNA of the CDR3: TGTGCCATCAGTGAATTCGGTAGCAATCAGCCCCAGCATTTT.

A word on this clonotype: A junction end diverges from the germline sequence, so it may reflect a read error. The chain is built from TRBV11-2 and TRBJ2-5; D is unresolved. Germline values: CDR1 SGHAT, CDR2 FQNNGV. This CDR3 spans 15 amino acids. The CDR3 coding sequence is TGTGCCGGCAGCTTAGAGCATCTCACCCAAGAGACCCAGTACTTC. Protein product: CAGSLEHLTQETQYF.

V usage is TRBV14 and J usage is TRBJ2-5; possible D gene TRBD1, 5 bases. Trimming left V 1 base short and J 7 bases short, with 16 bases between. Per germline, CDR1 SGHDN and CDR2 FVKESK. CDR3 size: 15 residues. Written as DNA, the CDR3 is TGTGCCAGCAGCCAAGGGGGCAGCCCCTTTGCGACCCAGTACTTC. As protein: CASSQGGSPFATQYF.

V and J are TRBV7-2 and TRBJ2-3; D is unclear. V dropped 3 bases and J dropped 3 bases, with 19 bases sitting between them. This CDR3 contains 17 residues. Germline assignment: CDR1 SGHTA and CDR2 FQGNSA. The CDR3 spells CASSLIFAASVTDTQYF. DNA for the CDR3: TGTGCCAGCAGCTTGATCTTTGCGGCCTCGGTGACAGATACGCAGTATTTT.

J is TRBJ2-1 and V is TRBV29-1, with 9 positions matching TRBD2. In germline, CDR1 is SQVTM, CDR2 ANQGSEA. The CDR3 runs to 17 residues. V shed 5 bases and J 2 bases; nucleotides not matched to a gene: 13. The CDR3: CSVPRGSGRAAYNEQFF. CDR3 DNA sequence: TGCAGCGTTCCCCGGGGTAGCGGGAGAGCGGCCTACAATGAGCAGTTCTTC.

This clonotype came up a few times. The chain carries TRBV6-5 and TRBJ2-3, with 9 bases matching TRBD2. This CDR3 has 15 residues. Germline V CDR1 and CDR2: MNHEY, SVGAGI. V gave up 3 bases and J gave up 7 bases; unmatched junction bases: 8. CDR3 region: CASSYRREGHYTQYF. CDR3 DNA: TGTGCCAGCAGTTATCGGCGGGAGGGCCATTATACGCAGTATTTT.

V gene TRBV11-2 combines with J gene TRBJ2-4; 7 bases line up with TRBD1. Germline V lookup: CDR1 SGHAT, CDR2 FQNNGV. The trim removed 1 base at V and 6 bases at J, leaving 3 bases unmatched. There are 14 residues in the CDR3. CDR3 in DNA: TGTGCCAGCAGCTTAGTTAGGGGGCGAAACATTCAGTACTTC. This sequence encodes CASSLVRGRNIQYF.

This clonotype was found a few times. The V call is TRBV7-8, the J call TRBJ2-7; D tentatively reads TRBD1 or TRBD2 (7 bases each). V gave up 3 bases and J gave up 6 bases, with 18 bases separating them. The CDR3 totals 15 residues. Per germline, CDR1 SGHVS and CDR2 FQNEAQ. The CDR3 DNA reads TGTGCCAGCAGCTTCCTATATAGCAGGGGGGGCGAGCAGTACTTC. Its translation: CASSFLYSRGGEQYF.

The J gene is TRBJ1-6, the V gene TRBV20-1; weak D call: TRBD1 (5 bases). The CDR3 covers 13 residues. The germline V gene has CDR1 DFQATT and CDR2 SNEGSKA (reference sequence). V gave up 5 bases and J gave up 6 bases, with 11 bases separating them. The CDR3: CSAPDSSNSPLHF. The DNA for the CDR3 is TGCAGTGCTCCCGACAGCTCTAATTCACCCCTCCACTTT.

This clonotype was recorded only once. The junction differs from germline at one of its ends, possibly a read error. V usage is TRBV4-1 and J usage is TRBJ2-5, with 7 bases matching TRBD1. The J call is uncertain, as TRBJ2-7 better fits the DNA end. From germline, CDR1 is MGHRA and CDR2 YSYEKL. This CDR3 has 13 amino acids. The CDR3 is CVSRLQGRHEQYF. The CDR3 nucleotides are TGCGTCAGCAGACTACAGGGGCGGCACGAGCAGTACTTC.

The chain has TRBV20-1 and TRBJ2-1; 7 nucleotides agree with TRBD1. The CDR3 sequence is 16 residues long. J was trimmed by 4 bases and V by 4 bases; bases with no gene match: 13. CDR1 and CDR2 (germline): DFQATT, SNEGSKA (reference sequence). CDR3 protein: CSATDRWGVGYNEQFF. The CDR3 nucleotides are TGCAGTGCTACGGACAGGTGGGGTGTAGGGTACAATGAGCAGTTCTTC.

In this sample, this clonotype turned up a few times. The chain uses TRBV5-1 and TRBJ1-1; no reliable D call. The length of the CDR3 is 14 residues. V was cut by 2 bases and J by 5 bases, with 13 bases left in between. Germline loops: CDR1 SGHRS, CDR2 YFSETQ. CDR3 residues: CASSLFAGMTEAFF. The CDR3 coding sequence is TGCGCCAGCAGCTTATTCGCAGGAATGACTGAAGCTTTCTTT.

A few counts support this clonotype. The rearrangement links TRBV5-6 to TRBJ2-5, with D unclear. The germline CDR1 and CDR2 sequences are SGHDT and YYEEEE. The CDR3 covers 12 residues. V was clipped by 0 bases and J by 11 bases, with 11 bases between them. The CDR3 sequence: CASSLGPVGQYF. The CDR3 nucleotides read TGTGCCAGCAGCTTGGGCCCTGTTGGGCAGTACTTC.

This clonotype has only a few counts. The J gene is TRBJ1-6, the V gene TRBV7-8; D is undetermined. Trimming stripped 4 bases from V and 0 bases from J, with 10 bases between. CDR3 length equals 16 residues. Per germline, CDR1 SGHVS and CDR2 FQNEAQ. The CDR3 coding sequence is TGTGCCAGCAGCTCAGACACGGGCTCCTATAATTCACCCCTCCACTTT. Residues: CASSSDTGSYNSPLHF. Variable domain in full (rest from reference TRBV7-8 and TRBJ1-6): GAGVSQSPRYKVAKRGQDVALRCDPISGHVSLFWYQQALGQGPEFLTYFQNEAQLDKSGLPSDRFFAERPEGSVSTLKIQRTQQEDSAVYLCASSSDTGSYNSPLHFGNGTRLTVT.

The chain carries TRBV20-1 and TRBJ1-1; D is unclear. V lost 6 bases to trimming and J lost 3 bases, with 14 bases between them. The CDR3 spans 13 residues. Germline V gene lookup returns CDR1 DFQATT and CDR2 SNEGSKA (reference sequence). CDR3: CSAAGLRYTEAFF. CDR3 DNA sequence: TGCAGTGCCGCGGGGTTGAGGTACACTGAAGCTTTCTTT.

The CDR3 loop reads CASSVESRQFENEQFF. In DNA, the CDR3 is TGTGCCAGCAGCGTAGAGTCTAGGCAGTTTGAGAATGAGCAGTTCTTC. This chain connects TRBV9 to TRBJ2-1; D remains ambiguous. Germline CDR1 and CDR2: SGDLS and YYNGEE. The CDR3 covers 16 residues. The germline V and J ends were trimmed by 0 bases and 7 bases, with 17 bases remaining between them.

This clonotype was picked up a small number of times. The J gene is TRBJ2-5, the V gene TRBV29-1; tentative D call: TRBD1 (6 bases). In germline, CDR1 is SQVTM, CDR2 ANQGSEA. V was shortened by 4 bases and J by 2 bases, with 11 bases between the two germline ends. This CDR3 is 13 amino acids long. CDR3 nucleotides: TGCAGCGTTGTCCGGACAGCTCAAGAGACCCAGTACTTC. Its protein is CSVVRTAQETQYF.

V gene TRBV3-1 combines with J gene TRBJ2-5, with 9 bases fitting TRBD2. The closer fit of TRBJ2-7 to the DNA end suggests the J call may be wrong. The germline V gene has CDR1 LGHDT and CDR2 YNNKEL (reference sequence). CDR3 length: 13 amino acids. CDR3 bases: TGTGCCAGCAGGTGGAGCGGGGGGTACGAGCAGTACTTC. It codes for CASRWSGGYEQYF.

The V and J genes are TRBV13 and TRBJ2-5; D gene uncertain. V was trimmed by 1 base and J by 11 bases, leaving 23 bases between them. The CDR3 runs 16 residues. Germline CDR1 is PRHDT and CDR2 is FYEKMQ (reference sequence). In DNA form, the CDR3 reads TGTGCCAGCAGCTTAGACGGCCCCGACCGTCGGAATGAGCAGTACTTC. This sequence encodes CASSLDGPDRRNEQYF.

The chain uses TRBV20-1 and TRBJ2-3; 15 bases are a match to TRBD2. Trimming cost V 6 bases and J 1 base; bases outside gene matches: 5. This CDR3 comprises 16 residues. CDR1 is DFQATT, CDR2 SNEGSKA, per germline (reference sequence). Here the CDR3 reads CSASGLAGGGTDTQYF. Here the CDR3 DNA reads TGCAGTGCGTCGGGACTAGCGGGAGGTGGCACAGATACGCAGTATTTT.

This clonotype was seen a handful of times. V usage is TRBV12-3 or TRBV12-4 and J usage is TRBJ2-5; 9 positions agree with TRBD2. Germline trimming cut 8 bases from V and 5 bases from J; bases unmatched to any gene: 12. This CDR3 is 15 amino acids long. CDR3: CASSSKSSGVETQYF. The CDR3 region has the DNA TGTGCCAGCTCATCTAAGTCTAGCGGGGTGGAGACCCAGTACTTC.

The chain carries TRBV28 and TRBJ2-1; D gene ambiguous. Between the trimmed V and J ends, which lost 4 bases and 1 base, there was a span of 5 bases. This CDR3 has 13 amino acids. Germline V gene data show CDR1 as MDHEN and CDR2 as SYDVKM. The chain's CDR3 is CASSYPSYNEQFF. The CDR3 bases are TGTGCCAGCAGTTACCCGTCCTACAATGAGCAGTTCTTC.

Of note for this clonotype: The junction departs from the called germline gene at one end, perhaps through a read error. The rearrangement uses TRBV5-1 and TRBJ1-1; 8 bases fit TRBD1. The CDR3 is 14 amino acids. Germline V gene data show CDR1 as SGHRS and CDR2 as YFSETQ. CDR3 sequence (DNA): TGCGCCGGCAGCATACAGGGGGATAGCACTGAAGCTTTCTTT. This encodes CAGSIQGDSTEAFF.

This clonotype has just a few counts. The V call is TRBV24-1, the J call TRBJ2-5, with D perhaps assigned TRBD1 or TRBD2 (5 bases each). Per the germline V gene, CDR1 is KGHDR and CDR2 is SFDVKD. This CDR3 comprises 13 residues. The V end lost 5 bases, the J end lost 5 bases, and 11 bases lay between the germline ends. As DNA, the CDR3 is TGTGCCACCAGTGGTGGGGGTTGGGAGACCCAGTACTTC. Its translation is CATSGGGWETQYF.

V gene TRBV4-3 combines with J gene TRBJ2-2; no clear D gene. Germline CDR1 LGHNA, CDR2 YSLEER. V was trimmed by 0 bases and J by 3 bases, leaving 20 bases between them. The CDR3 spans 19 residues. CDR3 protein: CASSQDRMAAGVDTGELFF. CDR3 nucleotide sequence: TGCGCCAGCAGCCAAGATCGGATGGCGGCAGGAGTTGACACCGGGGAGCTGTTTTTT.

The chain has TRBV6-6 and TRBJ1-4, with D maybe TRBD1 (5 bases). The germline V gene has CDR1 MNHNY and CDR2 SVGAGI (reference sequence). With 2 bases removed from V and 7 bases from J, the gap between germline ends came to 14 bases. The CDR3 length is 15 residues. CDR3 region: CASSYRGVGPEKLFF. The CDR3 DNA reads as TGTGCCAGCAGTTACCGGGGGGTCGGACCTGAAAAACTGTTTTTT.

V and J are TRBV7-6 and TRBJ2-1, with D possibly being TRBD2 (7 bases). The CDR3 length is 16 residues. CDR1 SGHVS and CDR2 FNYEAQ come from the germline V gene. The V gene lost 0 bases and the J gene lost 3 bases, with 12 bases spanning the gap. The CDR3 region has the DNA TGTGCCAGCAGCTTAGCGTTGAGGGGGGGCTACAATGAGCAGTTCTTC. Protein sequence: CASSLALRGGYNEQFF.